This T cell receptor (beta chain) was observed in a study of blood T cell repertoires in COVID-19. The wider study: The samples span acute and convalescent COVID-19 from the United States, Italy and Spain. The analysed material was cDNA or gDNA that came from T cells, B-cell-depleted T cells, or PBMCs.

CDR3 length equals 15 residues. Germline loops: CDR1 MDHEN, CDR2 SYDVKM. Trimming removed 6 bases from V and 1 base from J; junction bases left unmatched: 8. Under the authors' procedure: Cell counts per sample came from amplifying reference gene primers. Clones were read by immunoSEQ multiplex PCR, and TCRdb kept only the in-frame ones, dropping some. D and trimming come from the DNA, and the V and J calls and clone size come from that table. The data hold 150,000 to 200,000 clones, with about 86% observed a single time. Sequencing was done on a sample of peripheral blood. The receptor's source is a woman aged 70 to 79 with acute or convalescent COVID-19. The V call is TRBV28, the J call TRBJ1-2; 7 bases fit TRBD1. The CDR3 DNA reads as TGTGCCAGCAGCTCGACCGGGACAGTTAACTATGGCTACACCTTC. This gives the protein CASSSTGTVNYGYTF.